This section outlines one TCR beta chain sequence together with its context. Its antigen is undetermined. This record comes from a study of identifying expanded T cells in peripheral blood. Broader study findings: Two-week clone count variance significantly increased as total template count grew.

Assay: immunoSEQ multiplex PCR; the TCRdb copy retains only in-frame clones and omits some. The table has about 81,000 clones, about 83% seen once; the top ten hold about 19%. Germline V gene data show CDR1 as MNHEY and CDR2 as SMNVEV (reference sequence). This CDR3 contains 16 residues. Germline trimming cut 6 bases from V and 0 bases from J; bases unmatched to any gene: 6. The TCR originated in a person between 18 and 75 years old in good health. Sequencing was carried out using blood. The chain couples TRBV27 to TRBJ2-2, with TRBD2 identical over 8 bases. The CDR3 DNA is TGTGCCAGCAGCCTATCGACTAGCGCGAACACCGGGGAGCTGTTTTTT. Translating gives CASSLSTSANTGELFF.